The text below deals with one TCR beta chain. Antigen specificity is unknown. Both 60 Vbeta primers and 13 Jbeta primers went into the PCR. Profiling relied on immunoSEQ multiplex PCR, and the TCRdb table lists in-frame clones only, not all of them. The specimen's table records 200,000 or so clones. As for the donors, each was a healthy bone marrow donor. V was pared by 5 bases and J by 4 bases, with 15 bases between. Per germline, CDR1 LNHDA and CDR2 SQIVND (reference sequence). This CDR3 is built from 15 residues. These data are taken from a study of cytomegalovirus exposure and HLA in healthy donors. Whole-study findings and limits: V- and J-gene trimming in TCR beta was tied to a missense DCLRE1C variant by an analysis performed later.

The TCR originated in a girl aged 2 to 10 in good health and CMV-seropositive. Sequencing was done on a sample of PBMCs. The J gene is TRBJ2-1, the V gene TRBV19, with D possibly being TRBD2 (5 bases). Written as DNA, the CDR3 is TGTGCCAGTAGTCAGACCGCCGGAGGTTACAATGAGCAGTTCTTC. Its protein is CASSQTAGGYNEQFF.